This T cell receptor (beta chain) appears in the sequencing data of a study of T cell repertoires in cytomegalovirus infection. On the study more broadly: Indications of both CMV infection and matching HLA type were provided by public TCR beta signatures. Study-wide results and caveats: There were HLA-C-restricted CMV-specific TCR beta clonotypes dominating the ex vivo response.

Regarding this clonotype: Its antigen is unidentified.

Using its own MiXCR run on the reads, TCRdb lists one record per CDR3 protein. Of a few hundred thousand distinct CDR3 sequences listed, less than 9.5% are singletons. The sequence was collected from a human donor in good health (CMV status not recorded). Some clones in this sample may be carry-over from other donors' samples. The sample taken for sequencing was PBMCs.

CDR3 sequence reads: CASSLTSGDYNEQFF. The CDR3 bases are TGTGCCAGCAGCCTGACTAGCGGGGACTACAATGAGCAGTTCTTC. The rearrangement links TRBV7-2 to TRBJ2-1; 11 bases line up with TRBD2. This CDR3 is 15 amino acids long. Per germline, CDR1 SGHTA and CDR2 FQGNSA. V was pared by 5 bases and J by 3 bases, with 3 bases of the junction left unmatched.